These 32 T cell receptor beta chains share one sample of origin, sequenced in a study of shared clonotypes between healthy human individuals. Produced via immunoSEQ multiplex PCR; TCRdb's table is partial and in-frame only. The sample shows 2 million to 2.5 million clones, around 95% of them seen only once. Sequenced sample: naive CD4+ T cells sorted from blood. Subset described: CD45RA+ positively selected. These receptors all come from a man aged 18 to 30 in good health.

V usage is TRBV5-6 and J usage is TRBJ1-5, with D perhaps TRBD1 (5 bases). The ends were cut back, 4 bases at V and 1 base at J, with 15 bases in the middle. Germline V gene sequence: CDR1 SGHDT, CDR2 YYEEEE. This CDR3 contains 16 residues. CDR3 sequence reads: CASSPSGVTSNQPQHF. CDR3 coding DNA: TGTGCCAGCAGCCCCTCGGGGGTGACCAGCAATCAGCCCCAGCATTTT.

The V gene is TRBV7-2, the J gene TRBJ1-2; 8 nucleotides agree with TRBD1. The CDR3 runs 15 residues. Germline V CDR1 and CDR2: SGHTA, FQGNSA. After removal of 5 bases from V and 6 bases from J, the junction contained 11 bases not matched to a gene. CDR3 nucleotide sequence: TGTGCCAGCAGCCTCCTCGGACAGGGTAGGGATGGCTACACCTTC. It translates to CASSLLGQGRDGYTF. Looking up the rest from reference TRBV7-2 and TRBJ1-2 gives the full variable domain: GAGVSQSPSNKVTEKGKDVELRCDPISGHTALYWYRQSLGQGLEFLIYFQGNSAPDKSGLPSDRFSAERTGGSVSTLTIQRTQQEDSAVYLCASSLLGQGRDGYTFGSGTRLTVV.

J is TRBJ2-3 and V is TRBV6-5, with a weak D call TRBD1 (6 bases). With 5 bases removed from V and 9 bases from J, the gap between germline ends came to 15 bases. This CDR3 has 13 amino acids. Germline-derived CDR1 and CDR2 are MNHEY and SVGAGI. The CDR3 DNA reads TGTGCCAGCAGTAACTTCCTAGGGACAACGCAGTATTTT. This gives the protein CASSNFLGTTQYF.

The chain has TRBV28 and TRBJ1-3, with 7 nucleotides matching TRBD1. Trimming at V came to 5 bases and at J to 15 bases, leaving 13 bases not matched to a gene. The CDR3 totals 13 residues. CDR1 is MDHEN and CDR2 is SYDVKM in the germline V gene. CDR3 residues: CASSPQPGTAGYF. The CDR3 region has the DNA TGTGCCAGCAGTCCCCAACCCGGGACAGCAGGATATTTT.

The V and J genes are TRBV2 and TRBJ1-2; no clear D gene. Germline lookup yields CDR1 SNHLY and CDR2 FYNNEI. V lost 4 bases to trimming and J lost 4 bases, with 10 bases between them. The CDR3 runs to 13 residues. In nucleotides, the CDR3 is TGTGCCAGCAGTGGGACTGATGGCTATGGCTACACCTTC. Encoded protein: CASSGTDGYGYTF.

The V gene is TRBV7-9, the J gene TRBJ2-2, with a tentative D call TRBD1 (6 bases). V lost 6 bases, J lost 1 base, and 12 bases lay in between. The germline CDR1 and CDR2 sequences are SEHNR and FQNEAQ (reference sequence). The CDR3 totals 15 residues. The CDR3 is CASSSGTLNTGELFF. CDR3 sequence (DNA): TGTGCCAGCAGTTCCGGGACACTGAACACCGGGGAGCTGTTTTTT. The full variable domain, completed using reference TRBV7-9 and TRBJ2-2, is DTGVSQNPRHKITKRGQNVTFRCDPISEHNRLYWYRQTLGQGPEFLTYFQNEAQLEKSRLLSDRFSAERPKGSFSTLEIQRTEQGDSAMYLCASSSGTLNTGELFFGEGSRLTVL.

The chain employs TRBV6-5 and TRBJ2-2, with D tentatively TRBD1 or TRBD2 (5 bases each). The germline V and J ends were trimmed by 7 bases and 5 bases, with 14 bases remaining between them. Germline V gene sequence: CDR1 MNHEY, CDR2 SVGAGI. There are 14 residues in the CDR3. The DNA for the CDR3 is TGTGCCAGCAAAACCGGTGGGGGAACCGGGGAGCTGTTTTTT. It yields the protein CASKTGGGTGELFF.

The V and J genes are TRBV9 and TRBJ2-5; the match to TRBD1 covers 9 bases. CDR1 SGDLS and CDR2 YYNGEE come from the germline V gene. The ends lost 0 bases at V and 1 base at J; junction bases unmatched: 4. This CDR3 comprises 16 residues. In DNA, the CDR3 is TGTGCCAGCAGCGTAGCGGACAGGGGCCCCCAAGAGACCCAGTACTTC. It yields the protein CASSVADRGPQETQYF.

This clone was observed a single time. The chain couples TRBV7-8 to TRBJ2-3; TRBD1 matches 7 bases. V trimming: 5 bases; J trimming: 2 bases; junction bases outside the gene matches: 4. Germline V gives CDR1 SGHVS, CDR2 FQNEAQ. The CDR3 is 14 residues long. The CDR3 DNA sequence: TGTGCCAGCAGCGAGGGACAGACCACAGATACGCAGTATTTT. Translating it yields CASSEGQTTDTQYF.

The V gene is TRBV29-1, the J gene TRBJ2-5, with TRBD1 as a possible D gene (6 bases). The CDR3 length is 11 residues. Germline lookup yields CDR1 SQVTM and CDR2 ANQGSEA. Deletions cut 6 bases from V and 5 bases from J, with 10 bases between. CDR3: CSVKGEETQYF. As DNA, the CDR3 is TGCAGCGTCAAGGGGGAGGAGACCCAGTACTTC.

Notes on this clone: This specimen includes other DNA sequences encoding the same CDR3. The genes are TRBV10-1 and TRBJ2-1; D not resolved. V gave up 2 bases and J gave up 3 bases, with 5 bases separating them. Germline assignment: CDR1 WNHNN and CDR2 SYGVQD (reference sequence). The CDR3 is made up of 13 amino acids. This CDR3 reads CASSEGSYNEQFF. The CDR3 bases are TGCGCCAGCAGTGAGGGCAGCTACAATGAGCAGTTCTTC.

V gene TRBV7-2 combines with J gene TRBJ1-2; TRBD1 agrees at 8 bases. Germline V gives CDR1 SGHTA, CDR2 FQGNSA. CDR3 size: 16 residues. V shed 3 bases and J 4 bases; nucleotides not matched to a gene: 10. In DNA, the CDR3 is TGTGCCAGCAGCTTGCTACCGGGACAGGCGTCCTATGGCTACACCTTC. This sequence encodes CASSLLPGQASYGYTF.

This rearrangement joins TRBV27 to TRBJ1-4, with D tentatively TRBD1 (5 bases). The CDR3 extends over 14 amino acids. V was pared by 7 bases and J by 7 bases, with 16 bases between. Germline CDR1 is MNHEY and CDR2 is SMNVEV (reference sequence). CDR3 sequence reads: CASKEGRGSEKLFF. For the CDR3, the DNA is TGTGCCAGCAAGGAGGGGCGGGGCAGTGAAAAACTGTTTTTT.

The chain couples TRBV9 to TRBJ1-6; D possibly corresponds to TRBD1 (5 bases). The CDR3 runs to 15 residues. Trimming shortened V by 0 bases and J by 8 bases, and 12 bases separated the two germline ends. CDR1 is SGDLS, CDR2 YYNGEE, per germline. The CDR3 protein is CASSVVGGWDSPLHF. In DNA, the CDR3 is TGTGCCAGCAGCGTAGTTGGGGGATGGGATTCACCCCTCCACTTT.

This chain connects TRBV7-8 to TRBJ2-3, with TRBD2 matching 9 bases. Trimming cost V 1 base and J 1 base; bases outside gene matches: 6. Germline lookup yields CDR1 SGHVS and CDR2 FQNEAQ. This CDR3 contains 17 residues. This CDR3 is CASSLVVRTSGTDTQYF. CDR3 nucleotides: TGTGCCAGCAGCTTAGTGGTCCGGACTAGCGGCACAGATACGCAGTATTTT.

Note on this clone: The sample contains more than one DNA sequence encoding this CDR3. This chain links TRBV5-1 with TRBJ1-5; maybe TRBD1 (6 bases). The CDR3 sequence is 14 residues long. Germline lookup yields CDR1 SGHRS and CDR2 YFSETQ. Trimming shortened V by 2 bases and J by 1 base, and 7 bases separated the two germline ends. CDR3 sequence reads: CASSLGQSNQPQHF. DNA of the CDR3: TGCGCCAGCAGCTTAGGACAGAGCAATCAGCCCCAGCATTTT.

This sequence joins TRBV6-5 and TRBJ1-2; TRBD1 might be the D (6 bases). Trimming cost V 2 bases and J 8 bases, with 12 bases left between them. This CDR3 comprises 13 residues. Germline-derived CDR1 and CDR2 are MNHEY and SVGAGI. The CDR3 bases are TGTGCCAGCAGTTACAAGGGGGTTGAAGGCTACACCTTC. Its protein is CASSYKGVEGYTF.

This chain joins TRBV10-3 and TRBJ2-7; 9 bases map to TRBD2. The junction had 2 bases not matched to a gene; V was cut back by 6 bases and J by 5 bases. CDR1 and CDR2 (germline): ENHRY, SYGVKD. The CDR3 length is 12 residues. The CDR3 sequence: CAISRLADEQYF. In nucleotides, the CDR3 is TGTGCCATCAGCAGACTAGCGGACGAGCAGTACTTC.

Written as DNA, the CDR3 is TGTGCCACCTGGGGGGCGGGAGGGCCGCGTGGCACCGGGGAGCTGTTTTTT. This translates into CATWGAGGPRGTGELFF. V is TRBV10-3 and J is TRBJ2-2; TRBD2 aligns across 9 bases. Germline loops: CDR1 ENHRY, CDR2 SYGVKD. Germline trimming cut 10 bases from V and 4 bases from J; bases unmatched to any gene: 16. This CDR3 is 17 amino acids long.

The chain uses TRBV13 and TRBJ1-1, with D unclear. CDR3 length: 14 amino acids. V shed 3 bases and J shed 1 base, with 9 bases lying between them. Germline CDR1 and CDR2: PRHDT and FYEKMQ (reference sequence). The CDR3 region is CASSFSGRNTEAFF. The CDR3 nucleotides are TGTGCCAGCAGCTTCAGCGGGAGGAACACTGAAGCTTTCTTT.

Written as DNA, the CDR3 is TGCAGCGCAAAGACCTTAGGGGGCGATTTACAAGAGACCCAGTACTTC. Residues: CSAKTLGGDLQETQYF. The rearrangement uses TRBV29-1 and TRBJ2-5; 7 nucleotides agree with TRBD1. The CDR3 is 16 residues long. V lost 7 bases to trimming and J lost 2 bases; unmatched junction nucleotides: 16. Germline lookup yields CDR1 SQVTM and CDR2 ANQGSEA.

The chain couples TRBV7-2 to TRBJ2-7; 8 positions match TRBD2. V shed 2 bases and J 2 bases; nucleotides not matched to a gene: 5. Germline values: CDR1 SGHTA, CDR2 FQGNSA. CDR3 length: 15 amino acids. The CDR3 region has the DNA TGTGCCAGCAGCTTATCGCTAGCGGGCGCCTACGAGCAGTACTTC. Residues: CASSLSLAGAYEQYF.

The CDR3 coding sequence is TGTGCCAGCAGTTTGCGGACAGTTAACTATGGCTACACCTTC. Protein product: CASSLRTVNYGYTF. The chain combines TRBV28 with TRBJ1-2; tentative D call: TRBD1 (6 bases). The CDR3 length is 14 residues. Trimming took 3 bases from V and 1 from J, leaving 9 bases between them. Germline V gene data show CDR1 as MDHEN and CDR2 as SYDVKM.

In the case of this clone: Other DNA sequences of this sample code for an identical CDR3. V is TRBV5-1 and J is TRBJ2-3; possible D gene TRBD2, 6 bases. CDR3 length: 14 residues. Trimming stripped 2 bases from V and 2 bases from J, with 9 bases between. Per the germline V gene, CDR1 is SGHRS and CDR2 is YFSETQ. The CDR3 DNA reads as TGCGCCAGCAGCTTCGGGGGATTCACAGATACGCAGTATTTT. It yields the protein CASSFGGFTDTQYF.

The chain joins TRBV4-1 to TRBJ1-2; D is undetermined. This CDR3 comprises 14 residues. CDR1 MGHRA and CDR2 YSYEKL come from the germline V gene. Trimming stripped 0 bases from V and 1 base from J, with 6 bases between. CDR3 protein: CASSQDSGNYGYTF. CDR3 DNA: TGCGCCAGCAGCCAAGATTCGGGTAACTATGGCTACACCTTC.

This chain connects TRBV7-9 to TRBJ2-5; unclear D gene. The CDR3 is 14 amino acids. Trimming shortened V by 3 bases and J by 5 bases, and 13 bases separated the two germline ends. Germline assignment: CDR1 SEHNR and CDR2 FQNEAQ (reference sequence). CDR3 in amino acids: CASSFDNDMETQYF. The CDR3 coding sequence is TGTGCCAGCAGCTTTGACAATGACATGGAGACCCAGTACTTC.

The CDR3 sequence: CASSPGTSGRTNTGELFF. DNA for the CDR3: TGTGCCAGCAGTCCCGGGACTAGCGGGAGGACTAACACCGGGGAGCTGTTTTTT. The genes are TRBV7-9 and TRBJ2-2; TRBD2 matches at 15 bases. Trimming cost V 6 bases and J 2 bases; bases outside gene matches: 7. The CDR3 has 18 residues. From germline, CDR1 is SEHNR and CDR2 FQNEAQ (reference sequence).

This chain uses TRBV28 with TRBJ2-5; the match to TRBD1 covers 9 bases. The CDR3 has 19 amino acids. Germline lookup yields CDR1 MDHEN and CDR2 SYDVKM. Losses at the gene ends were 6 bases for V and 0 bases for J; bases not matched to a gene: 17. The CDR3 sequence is CASRNGESTGGGHQETQYF. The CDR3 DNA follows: TGTGCCAGCAGGAATGGGGAAAGTACAGGGGGCGGACACCAAGAGACCCAGTACTTC.

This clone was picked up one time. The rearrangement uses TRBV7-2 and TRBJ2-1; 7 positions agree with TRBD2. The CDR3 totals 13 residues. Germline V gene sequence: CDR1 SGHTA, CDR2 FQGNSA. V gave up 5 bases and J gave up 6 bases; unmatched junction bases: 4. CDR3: CASSREARNEQFF. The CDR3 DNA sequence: TGTGCCAGCAGCCGGGAGGCCCGCAATGAGCAGTTCTTC.

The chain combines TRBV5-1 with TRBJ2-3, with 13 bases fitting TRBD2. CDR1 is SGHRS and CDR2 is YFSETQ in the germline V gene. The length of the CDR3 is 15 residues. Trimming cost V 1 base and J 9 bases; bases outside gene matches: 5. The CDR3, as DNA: TGCGCCAGCAGCTTGACTAGCGGGGGGGCCTCGACGCAGTATTTT. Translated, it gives CASSLTSGGASTQYF.

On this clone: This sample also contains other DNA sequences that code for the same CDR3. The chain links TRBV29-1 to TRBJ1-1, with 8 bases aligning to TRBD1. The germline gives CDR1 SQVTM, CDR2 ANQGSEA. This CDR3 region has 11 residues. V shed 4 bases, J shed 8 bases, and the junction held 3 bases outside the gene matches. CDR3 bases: TGCAGCGTTGGACAGGGGAGAGAAGCTTTCTTT. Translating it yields CSVGQGREAFF. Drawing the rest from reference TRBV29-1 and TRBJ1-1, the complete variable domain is SAVISQKPSRDICQRGTSLTIQCQVDSQVTMMFWYRQQPGQSLTLIATANQGSEATYESGFVIDKFPISRPNLTFSTLTVSNMSPEDSSIYLCSVGQGREAFFGQGTRLTVV.

CDR3 sequence (DNA): TGTGCCAGCAGCTTGGGGGACTCCCCTTTCTATGGCTACACCTTC. Protein product: CASSLGDSPFYGYTF. V gene TRBV5-4 combines with J gene TRBJ1-2; possible D gene TRBD1, 5 bases. The CDR3 is 15 residues long. The germline V gene has CDR1 SGHNT and CDR2 YYREEE (reference sequence). The V end was cut by 0 bases, the J end by 4 bases, with 13 bases between. Looking up the rest from reference TRBV5-4 and TRBJ1-2 gives the full variable domain: ETGVTQSPTHLIKTRGQQVTLRCSSQSGHNTVSWYQQALGQGPQFIFQYYREEENGRGNFPPRFSGLQFPNYSSELNVNALELDDSALYLCASSLGDSPFYGYTFGSGTRLTVV.